These 2 T cell receptor beta chains came from one sample sequenced in a study (dated by TCRdb to 2016 to 2017). Library preparation employed RT-PCR. Sequencer: Illumina MiSeq. The public reads were quality trimmed at Q25 with fastp and then assembled into clones with MiXCR by TCRdb, keeping productive beta chains. One record per CDR3 amino acid sequence lists the most common genes and DNA. The sample table contains about 680,000 distinct CDR3 sequences; only one count was recorded for about 14% of them. Roughly 3.6% of the sample belongs to the ten largest clones. Specimen: memory CD4+ T cells from blood. These receptors came from a female donor in good health, serving as a healthy control.

The chain uses TRBV27 and TRBJ1-5; D gene ambiguous. Germline V gene lookup returns CDR1 MNHEY and CDR2 SMNVEV (reference sequence). This CDR3 has 15 amino acids. V dropped 0 bases and J dropped 5 bases, with 11 bases sitting between them. The CDR3 DNA sequence: TGTGCCAGCAGTTTATCCGTTTCCCCCCATCAGCCCCAGCATTTT. It translates to CASSLSVSPHQPQHF.

This clonotype was counted a few times. The chain joins TRBV20-1 to TRBJ2-5; D is possibly TRBD1 (6 bases). The V gene's germline CDR1 is DFQATT and CDR2 SNEGSKA (reference sequence). The CDR3 has 15 amino acids. Trimming cost V 6 bases and J 4 bases, with 21 bases left between them. CDR3 in amino acids: CSAPGMMGQRETQYF. The CDR3 nucleotides are TGCAGTGCCCCTGGGATGATGGGACAACGAGAGACCCAGTACTTC.